The rows below give T cell receptor beta chains drawn from one sample of a study of T-cell reconstitution after alpha-beta-depleted transplantation in children. TCRdb re-called the PCR reads through MiXCR, storing one row per CDR3 protein. The sample includes fewer than 120,000 distinct CDR3 sequences, over 9% of them seen just once. This specimen consisted of PBMCs from the stem cell graft donor, obtained from the stem cell graft. These receptors originate from a human donor who donated a stem cell graft to a child with acute lymphoblastic leukemia. Both conserved end residues are part of each CDR3. D genes are given only for firm matches. Clone size is not always given. Where it is, it says once, few, many or a class for expanded clones.

>many|TRBV18|15|TRBJ2-5|NA
TGTGCCAGCTCACCAATTCAGACTAGTCTGGAGACCCAGTACTTC
CASSPIQTSLETQYF
>many|TRBV7-6|14|TRBJ1-1|NA
TGTGCCAGCAGCTCGACTCAGGGTTTTACTGAAGCTTTCTTT
CASSSTQGFTEAFF
>many|TRBV27|15|TRBJ2-5|TRBD2
TGTGCCAGCAGTTTATATTGGGCGGGAGCAGAGACCCAGTACTTC
CASSLYWAGAETQYF
>many|TRBV12-3/TRBV12-4|14|TRBJ1-1|TRBD1
TGTGCCAGCAGTCTCCAGGGGGCTGACACTGAAGCTTTCTTT
CASSLQGADTEAFF
>many|TRBV5-1|17|TRBJ2-7|NA
TGCGCCAGCAGCTTGGCCACGCTCAGGGAAGGCGTGTACGAGCAGTACTTC
CASSLATLREGVYEQYF
>many|TRBV5-5|15|TRBJ1-1|TRBD1
TGTGCCAGCAGCTTGTGGGCAGGGGGTAACACTGAAGCTTTCTTT
CASSLWAGGNTEAFF
>many|TRBV29-1|14|TRBJ1-1|NA
TGCAGCGTTGATCCAGGACGGGGGAACACTGAAGCTTTCTTT
CSVDPGRGNTEAFF
>many|TRBV7-2|15|TRBJ2-1|NA
TGTGCCAGCAGCTTAGCGGCAGGGCGGATCAATGAGCAGTTCTTC
CASSLAAGRINEQFF
>many|TRBV5-4|20|TRBJ1-4|TRBD1
TGTGCCAGCAGCTCGATAAACAGGGGCCCTCCCCGATTCGACCCTGAAAAACTGTTTTTT
CASSSINRGPPRFDPEKLFF
>many|TRBV20-1|15|TRBJ1-6|TRBD1
TGCAGTGACGGGACAGGGACGTCCTATAATTCACCCCTCCACTTT
CSDGTGTSYNSPLHF
>many|TRBV2|12|TRBJ2-1|NA
TGTGCCAGCAGTGCAGTTAACAATGAGCAGTTCTTC
CASSAVNNEQFF
>many|TRBV6-5|15|TRBJ1-1|NA
TGTGCCAGCAGTCCGAGACGGATCCTGTACACTGAAGCTTTCTTT
CASSPRRILYTEAFF
>many|TRBV7-3|14|TRBJ2-1|NA
TGTGCCAGCAGCTTAGGGGGAGTGCGTGGTGAGCAGTTCTTC
CASSLGGVRGEQFF
>NA|TRBV23-1|16|TRBJ2-1|TRBD2
TGCGCCAGCAGTCTGATTGCAGGGAGCGGGAACAATGAGCAGTTCTTC
CASSLIAGSGNNEQFF
>many|TRBV5-5|16|TRBJ2-1|NA
TGTGCCAGCAGCTTTGACAGGTTTGTCTCCTACAATGAGCAGTTCTTC
CASSFDRFVSYNEQFF
>many|TRBV10-2|14|TRBJ2-1|NA
TGCGCCAGCAGTGTTAGGGGATCCTACAATGAGCAGTTCTTC
CASSVRGSYNEQFF
>many|TRBV5-1|12|TRBJ1-1|NA
TGCGCCAGCAGCCGACAGAACACTGAAGCTTTCTTT
CASSRQNTEAFF
>many|TRBV12-3/TRBV12-4|13|TRBJ1-1|NA
TGTGCCAGCACCGGGACACCGAACACTGAAGCTTTCTTT
CASTGTPNTEAFF
>many|TRBV20-1|13|TRBJ1-2|NA
TGCAGTGCCGAGAGCCCCTTTGACTATGGCTACACCTTC
CSAESPFDYGYTF
>many|TRBV25-1|15|TRBJ2-3|TRBD1
TGTGCCAGCAGTGCCCGGACAGGGCCCACAGATACGCAGTATTTT
CASSARTGPTDTQYF
>many|TRBV3-1|17|TRBJ2-1|TRBD2
TGTGCCAGCAGCCAAGACAGGACTAGCGGGGGCTACAATGAGCAGTTCTTC
CASSQDRTSGGYNEQFF
>many|TRBV7-2|15|TRBJ2-5|NA
TGTGCCAGCAACCTGTGGGGGCAACTCCAAGAGACCCAGTACTTC
CASNLWGQLQETQYF
>many|TRBV25-1|15|TRBJ1-5|NA
TGTGCCAGCAGTGAAGAGGGACCTAGCAATCAGCCCCAGCATTTT
CASSEEGPSNQPQHF
>many|TRBV5-6|18|TRBJ1-2|TRBD1
TGTGCCAGCAGCTTTGTATGGTCGGGCCCAGGGGGAGCCTATGGCTACACCTTC
CASSFVWSGPGGAYGYTF
>many|TRBV4-3|14|TRBJ2-7|NA
TGCGCCAGCAGCCAAGATACCAGGGCCGGGGAGCAGTACTTC
CASSQDTRAGEQYF
>many|TRBV29-1|13|TRBJ2-7|NA
TGCAGCGTCCGTACGGGCCCGGAGGGGGAGCAGTACTTC
CSVRTGPEGEQYF
>many|TRBV12-3/TRBV12-4|15|TRBJ2-7|TRBD2
TGTGCCAGCAGTCCGAGCGGGAGTGTCTCCTACGAGCAGTACTTC
CASSPSGSVSYEQYF
>many|TRBV7-8|15|TRBJ1-5|TRBD1
TGTGCCAGCAGTTGGGGGGGACAGGGGTATCAGCCCCAGCATTTT
CASSWGGQGYQPQHF
>many|TRBV25-1|16|TRBJ2-5|TRBD2
TGTGCCAGCAGTGCCAGACTAGCGGGGGCTTGGGAGACCCAGTACTTC
CASSARLAGAWETQYF
>NA|TRBV20-1|16|TRBJ2-5|TRBD2
TGCTGTGTCGTTAGCGGGGGGGGCGTGTTTGCAGAGACCCAGTACTTC
CCVVSGGGVFAETQYF
>many|TRBV20-1|14|TRBJ1-5|NA
TGCAGTGCTTTGGACAGAAGGGGCAATCAGCCCCAGCATTTT
CSALDRRGNQPQHF
>many|TRBV7-9|13|TRBJ2-3|NA
TGTGCCAGCAGCGACTTTGGGCCAGATACGCAGTATTTT
CASSDFGPDTQYF
>NA|TRBV10-2|13|TRBJ2-7|TRBD2
TGCGCCAGCAGTGAGCCCGGGGGGGGCGAGCATTACTTC
CASSEPGGGEHYF
>many|TRBV20-1|17|TRBJ2-3|TRBD2
TGCAGTGCTATCCTGTTGGTTAGCGGGAGGGCTCAAGATACGCAGTATTTT
CSAILLVSGRAQDTQYF
>many|TRBV5-5|16|TRBJ2-2|TRBD1
TGTGCCAGCAGCTTGGAGGTGCCAGGGGGCACCGGGGAGCTGTTTTTT
CASSLEVPGGTGELFF
>once|TRBV20-1|14|TRBJ1-1|NA
TGCAGTGCTAGAAGGACTTCCATGAACACTGAAGCTTTCTTT
CSARRTSMNTEAFF
>many|TRBV12-3/TRBV12-4|14|TRBJ2-7|NA
TGTGCCAGCCGAGAAGACAGACGGCGAGGAAAAGAGTACTTC
CASREDRRRGKEYF
>many|TRBV4-1|14|TRBJ1-4|NA
TGCGCCAGCAGCCAAACTTCGGGAAATGAAAAACTGTTTTTT
CASSQTSGNEKLFF
>many|TRBV29-1|12|TRBJ1-1|NA
TGCAGCGTGGCGGAAGGCGACACTGAAGCTTTCTTT
CSVAEGDTEAFF
>many|TRBV5-1|16|TRBJ2-4|TRBD1
TGCGCCAGCAGCTTGGGGACAGGGGGCGGCAAAAACATTCAGTACTTC
CASSLGTGGGKNIQYF
>NA|TRBV5-8|16|TRBJ2-2|TRBD2
TGTGCCAGCAGCCCTTGGAGCGGGGGGTTCACCGGGGAGCTGTTTTTT
CASSPWSGGFTGELFF
>many|TRBV20-1|11|TRBJ2-1|NA
TGCAGTGCTAGAAAACTAGTTGAGCAGTTCTTC
CSARKLVEQFF
>NA|TRBV11-2|17|TRBJ1-1|TRBD1
TGTGCCAGCGGACTCAGAGAAGGACAGGGTGTGAACACTGAAGCTTTCTTT
CASGLREGQGVNTEAFF
>many|TRBV12-3/TRBV12-4|17|TRBJ1-4|NA
TGTGCCAGCAGCTCCAGGCGAGGAGGGGCCGATGGAGTGGAACTGTTTTTT
CASSSRRGGADGVELFF
>few|TRBV7-3|13|TRBJ2-3|NA
TGTGCCAGCAGCTTAACGAAGGGTTCTACGCAGTATTTT
CASSLTKGSTQYF
>many|TRBV10-3|15|TRBJ2-7|NA
TGTGCCATCAGTGAGTCCTGGGGCAACTCCTACGAGCAGTACTTC
CAISESWGNSYEQYF
>NA|TRBV18|19|TRBJ2-1|TRBD2
TGTGCCAGCTCACCAGCGGTAGCGGGAGCGCGGAGCTCCTACAATGAGCAGTTCTTC
CASSPAVAGARSSYNEQFF
>many|TRBV6-1|13|TRBJ2-1|NA
TGTGCCAGCAGTGGGGGGTCTCAGGATGAGCAGTTCTTC
CASSGGSQDEQFF
>many|TRBV29-1|15|TRBJ1-1|NA
TGCAGCGTGACGGGTCTGGAGGCCCTGAACACTGAAGCTTTCTTT
CSVTGLEALNTEAFF
>many|TRBV14|12|TRBJ2-7|NA
TGTGCCAGCAGCCAAGATATACGGGACAAGTACTTC
CASSQDIRDKYF
>many|TRBV7-2|15|TRBJ1-6|NA
TGTGCCAGCAGGCCGCCGGGGACTAGGACTTCACCCCTCCACTTT
CASRPPGTRTSPLHF